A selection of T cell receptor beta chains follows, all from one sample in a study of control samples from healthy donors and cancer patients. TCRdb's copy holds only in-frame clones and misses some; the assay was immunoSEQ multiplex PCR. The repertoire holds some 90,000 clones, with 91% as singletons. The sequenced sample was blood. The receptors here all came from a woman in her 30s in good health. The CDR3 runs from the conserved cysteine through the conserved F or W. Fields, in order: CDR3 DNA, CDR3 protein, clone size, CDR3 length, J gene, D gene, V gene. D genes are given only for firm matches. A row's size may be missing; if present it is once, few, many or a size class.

DNA: TGTGCCAGCAGTCTCCAATCTGCAGGGAAAGAGCAGTACTTC
CDR3: CASSLQSAGKEQYF
size: .
length: 14
J: TRBJ2-7
D: .
V: TRBV27

DNA: TGCGCCAGCAGCTTACCTAGCGGGGGAACCTACGAGCAGTACTTC
CDR3: CASSLPSGGTYEQYF
size: .
length: 15
J: TRBJ2-7
D: TRBD2
V: TRBV7-9

DNA: TGTGCCACCAGCAGAGAAGAGTTAGGGGAAAAACTGTTTTTT
CDR3: CATSREELGEKLFF
size: few
length: 14
J: TRBJ1-4
D: .
V: TRBV15

DNA: TGTGCCAGCAGTTACAAAAACCGGGCCCTCTATGGCTACACCTTC
CDR3: CASSYKNRALYGYTF
size: .
length: 15
J: TRBJ1-2
D: .
V: TRBV6-2/TRBV6-3

DNA: TGTGCCAGCAGCACAGACAGTTTCACAGATACGCAGTATTTT
CDR3: CASSTDSFTDTQYF
size: .
length: 14
J: TRBJ2-3
D: .
V: TRBV9

DNA: TGCGCCAGCAGCTCCGGGGATCTTAATGAAAAACTGTTTTTT
CDR3: CASSSGDLNEKLFF
size: once
length: 14
J: TRBJ1-4
D: .
V: TRBV5-1

DNA: TGTGCCAGCAGCCCTAACCGGGGTGTAGCTTTCTTT
CDR3: CASSPNRGVAFF
size: .
length: 12
J: TRBJ1-1
D: .
V: TRBV28

DNA: TGTGCCAGCATCATCGGGACGACGAACACCGGGGAGCTGTTTTTT
CDR3: CASIIGTTNTGELFF
size: few
length: 15
J: TRBJ2-2
D: .
V: TRBV2

DNA: TGTGCCTGGAGTAGACGGTCGAATCAGCCCCAGCATTTT
CDR3: CAWSRRSNQPQHF
size: .
length: 13
J: TRBJ1-5
D: .
V: TRBV30

DNA: TGCGCCAGCAGCCGGGACAGGGATTTCGACGAGCAGTACTTC
CDR3: CASSRDRDFDEQYF
size: .
length: 14
J: TRBJ2-7
D: TRBD1
V: TRBV5-1

DNA: TGTGCCAGCTCATCCAGACGGGGGGGAGAGACCCAGTACTTC
CDR3: CASSSRRGGETQYF
size: .
length: 14
J: TRBJ2-5
D: TRBD2
V: TRBV18